These 2 T cell receptor beta chains were sequenced from one sample in a study of tumor-infiltrating lymphocytes in primary liver carcinoma. Making TCR beta cDNA involved approximately 520 ng total RNA and a constant-region primer. A slightly modified ARM-PCR protocol with three nested multiplex PCR rounds produced these TCR beta libraries. Forward primers for TRBV1-TRBV30 and a C-beta reverse primer served the first two PCR rounds, at about 10 cycles each. TCRdb analysed the multiplex PCR reads with MiXCR anew, one entry per CDR3 protein. This table holds 100,000 to 150,000 distinct CDR3 sequences, 55% to 75% found once. RNA and DNA were co-extracted from roughly 20-30 mg of unsorted bulk tissue. Sequencing used liver tumor tissue from sampling region 3. Subset given: tumor region T3, left-lateral pole. All receptors come from a woman aged 60 to 75 with primary liver carcinoma and hepatitis B virus infection.

This clonotype was seen only once. The junction departs from the called germline gene at one end, perhaps through a read error. The V call is TRBV12-5, the J call TRBJ2-2; 10 bases line up with TRBD1. Germline values: CDR1 LGHNT, CDR2 FRNRAP. The CDR3 consists of 16 residues. CDR3 sequence (DNA): TGTACTAGTGGTTTCCTAACCGGGACAGGGGTCGGGGAGCTGTTTTTT. Its translation is CTSGFLTGTGVGELFF.

With respect to this clonotype: A much bigger clone sits one base away, suggesting this may be a read error. The chain links TRBV5-4 to TRBJ2-1; D possibly corresponds to TRBD2 (5 bases). CDR1 and CDR2 (germline): SGHNT, YYREEE (reference sequence). The CDR3 runs 14 residues. The CDR3 is CVSSSHEGRDEQFF. In nucleotides, the CDR3 is TGTGTCAGCAGCTCCCATGAAGGGCGGGATGAGCAGTTCTTC. Combining the CDR3 with reference TRBV5-4 and TRBJ2-1 gives the whole variable domain ETGVTQSPTHLIKTRGQQVTLRCSSQSGHNTVSWYQQALGQGPQFIFQYYREEENGRGNFPPRFSGLQFPNYSSELNVNALELDDSALYLCVSSSHEGRDEQFFGPGTRLTVL.